The rows below give T cell receptor beta chains drawn from one sample of a study of cytomegalovirus exposure and HLA in healthy donors. Clones were read by immunoSEQ multiplex PCR, and TCRdb kept only the in-frame ones, dropping some. Of over 75,000 clones detected, around four fifths appear once; the ten largest clones hold about 0.79%. The sample was PBMCs. All receptors derive from a woman aged 55-70 years in good health and CMV-seronegative. The CDR3 runs from the conserved cysteine through the conserved F or W. The D gene is left open where the match is weak.

CASSELRVGAEAFF | TRBJ1-1 | TRBV6-1 | -
CASSETTGWETQYF | TRBJ2-5 | TRBV6-5 | TRBD1
CASSYSFRGGAYEQYF | TRBJ2-7 | TRBV6-9 | TRBD2
CASSDRPSTEAFF | TRBJ1-1 | TRBV10-2 | -
CASSPGDRNTEAFF | TRBJ1-1 | TRBV9 | TRBD1
CASSQQQGFGEQYF | TRBJ2-7 | TRBV14 | -
CASSPTQQVPGELFF | TRBJ2-2 | TRBV4-3 | -
CASSPAGVTYNEQFF | TRBJ2-1 | TRBV7-2 | -
CASSPVSDNYGYTF | TRBJ1-2 | TRBV18 | -
CASRRTGGTGELFF | TRBJ2-2 | TRBV6-5 | TRBD1
CASSPQGDTEAFF | TRBJ1-1 | TRBV6-5 | TRBD1
CASSLSAGAPYEQYF | TRBJ2-7 | TRBV7-9 | -
CASSLSLGGAEQYF | TRBJ2-7 | TRBV28 | TRBD2
CASSAPGQGDYEQYF | TRBJ2-7 | TRBV6-1 | TRBD1
CSVDSTLEAFF | TRBJ1-1 | TRBV29-1 | -
CASTRQGTILLNTEAFF | TRBJ1-1 | TRBV2 | TRBD1
CASSLSFSGATYEQYF | TRBJ2-7 | TRBV4-2 | -
CASSGGLSTDTQYF | TRBJ2-3 | TRBV6-5 | -
CASSLKRATNEKLFF | TRBJ1-4 | TRBV19 | -
CASSDTYNEQFF | TRBJ2-1 | TRBV19 | -
CASRGRSNQPQHF | TRBJ1-5 | TRBV27 | -
CASSYGGSDYGYTF | TRBJ1-2 | TRBV6-5 | -
CASTPDAAETQYF | TRBJ2-5 | TRBV5-1 | -
CASSLGLTGGGNQPQHF | TRBJ1-5 | TRBV5-6 | TRBD1
CASSLRSNTEAFF | TRBJ1-1 | TRBV28 | -
CASSDRQGVNTEAFF | TRBJ1-1 | TRBV6-1 | TRBD1
CASSWGQAVNYGYTF | TRBJ1-2 | TRBV5-6 | TRBD1
CASYSTGYDHGYTF | TRBJ1-2 | TRBV19 | TRBD1
CASSLLDRNTEAFF | TRBJ1-1 | TRBV7-9 | -
CASSMVAVTSADYEQYF | TRBJ2-7 | TRBV19 | TRBD2
CASRLGLGVRADTQYF | TRBJ2-3 | TRBV5-6 | -
CASSDSGLPGDTQYF | TRBJ2-3 | TRBV6-4 | -
CAWSVLTDTQYF | TRBJ2-3 | TRBV30 | -
CASSPQPGLGYEQYF | TRBJ2-7 | TRBV18 | TRBD2
CASRRREVENIQYF | TRBJ2-4 | TRBV6-1 | -
CASSDLGALNTEAFF | TRBJ1-1 | TRBV6-6 | -
CASRREGYTEAFF | TRBJ1-1 | TRBV27 | -
CATSVDRAQGETQYF | TRBJ2-5 | TRBV15 | TRBD1